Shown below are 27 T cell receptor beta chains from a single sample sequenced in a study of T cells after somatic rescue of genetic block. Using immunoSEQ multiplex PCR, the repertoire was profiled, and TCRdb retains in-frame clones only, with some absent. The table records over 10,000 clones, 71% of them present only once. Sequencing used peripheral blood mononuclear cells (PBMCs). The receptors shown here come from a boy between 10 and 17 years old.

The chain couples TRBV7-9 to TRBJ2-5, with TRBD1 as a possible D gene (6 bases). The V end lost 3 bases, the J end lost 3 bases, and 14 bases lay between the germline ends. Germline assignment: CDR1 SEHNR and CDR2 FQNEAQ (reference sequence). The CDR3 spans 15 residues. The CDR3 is CASSFFGTWEETQYF. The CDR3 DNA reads TGTGCCAGCAGCTTCTTCGGGACATGGGAAGAGACCCAGTACTTC.

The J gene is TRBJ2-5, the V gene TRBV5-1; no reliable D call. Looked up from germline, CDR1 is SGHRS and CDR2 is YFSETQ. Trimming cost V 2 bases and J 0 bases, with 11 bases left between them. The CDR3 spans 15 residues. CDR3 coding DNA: TGCGCCAGCAGCTTAAGGCCGGGCTACCAAGAGACCCAGTACTTC. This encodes CASSLRPGYQETQYF.

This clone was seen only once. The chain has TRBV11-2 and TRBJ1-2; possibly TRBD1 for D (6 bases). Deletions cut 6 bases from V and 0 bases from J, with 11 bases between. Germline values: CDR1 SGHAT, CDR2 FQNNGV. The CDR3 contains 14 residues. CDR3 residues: CASRPDSPNYGYTF. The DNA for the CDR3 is TGTGCCAGCAGACCGGACAGCCCTAACTATGGCTACACCTTC.

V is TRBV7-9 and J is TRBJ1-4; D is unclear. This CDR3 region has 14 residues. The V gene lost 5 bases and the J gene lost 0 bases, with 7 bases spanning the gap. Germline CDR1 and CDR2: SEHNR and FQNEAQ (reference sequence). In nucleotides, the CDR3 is TGTGCCAGCAGCCCGCACGCAACTAATGAAAAACTGTTTTTT. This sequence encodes CASSPHATNEKLFF.

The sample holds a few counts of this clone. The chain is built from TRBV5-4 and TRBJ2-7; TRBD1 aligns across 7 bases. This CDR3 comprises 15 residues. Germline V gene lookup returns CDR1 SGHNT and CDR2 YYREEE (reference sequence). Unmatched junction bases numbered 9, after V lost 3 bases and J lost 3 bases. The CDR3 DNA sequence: TGTGCCAGCAGCTCCGGGACAGTATTTTACTACGAGCAGTACTTC. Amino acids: CASSSGTVFYYEQYF.

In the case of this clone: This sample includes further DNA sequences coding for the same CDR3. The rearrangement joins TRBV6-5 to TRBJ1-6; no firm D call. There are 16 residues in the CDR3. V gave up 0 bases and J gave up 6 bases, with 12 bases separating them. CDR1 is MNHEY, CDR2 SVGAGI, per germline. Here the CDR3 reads CASSYSREAFNSPLHF. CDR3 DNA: TGTGCCAGCAGTTACTCGCGCGAGGCTTTTAATTCACCCCTCCACTTT.

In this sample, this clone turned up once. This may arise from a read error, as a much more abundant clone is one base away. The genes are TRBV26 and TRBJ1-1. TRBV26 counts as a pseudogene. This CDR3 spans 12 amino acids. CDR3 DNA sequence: TGTGCCAGCAGTTTCGGAGGCACTGAAGCTTTCTTT. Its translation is CASSFGGTEAFF.

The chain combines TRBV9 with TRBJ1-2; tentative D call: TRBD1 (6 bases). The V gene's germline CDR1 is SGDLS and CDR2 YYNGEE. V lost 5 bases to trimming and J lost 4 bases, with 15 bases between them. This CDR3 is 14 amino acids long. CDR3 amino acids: CASRGTGKRYGYTF. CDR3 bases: TGTGCCAGCAGAGGAACAGGGAAGCGCTATGGCTACACCTTC. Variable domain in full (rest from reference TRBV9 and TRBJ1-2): DSGVTQTPKHLITATGQRVTLRCSPRSGDLSVYWYQQSLDQGLQFLIQYYNGEERAKGNILERFSAQQFPDLHSELNLSSLELGDSALYFCASRGTGKRYGYTFGSGTRLTVV.

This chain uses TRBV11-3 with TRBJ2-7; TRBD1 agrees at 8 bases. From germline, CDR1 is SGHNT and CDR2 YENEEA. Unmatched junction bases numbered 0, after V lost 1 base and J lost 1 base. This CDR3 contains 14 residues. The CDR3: CASSLGTGSYEQYF. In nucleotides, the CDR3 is TGTGCCAGCAGCTTAGGGACAGGGTCCTACGAGCAGTACTTC.

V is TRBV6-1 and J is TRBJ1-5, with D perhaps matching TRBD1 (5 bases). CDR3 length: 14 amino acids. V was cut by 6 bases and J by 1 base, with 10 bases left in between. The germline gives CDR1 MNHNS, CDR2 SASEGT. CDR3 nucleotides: TGTGCCAGCAGCGGGGCAGGGAGCAATCAGCCCCAGCATTTT. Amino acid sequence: CASSGAGSNQPQHF.

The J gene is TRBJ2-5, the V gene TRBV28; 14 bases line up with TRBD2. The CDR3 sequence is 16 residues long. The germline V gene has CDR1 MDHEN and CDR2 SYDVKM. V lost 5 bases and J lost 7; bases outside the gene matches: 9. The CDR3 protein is CASSLGTSGGEVTQYF. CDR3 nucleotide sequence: TGTGCCAGCAGTCTGGGGACTAGCGGGGGAGAAGTGACCCAGTACTTC.

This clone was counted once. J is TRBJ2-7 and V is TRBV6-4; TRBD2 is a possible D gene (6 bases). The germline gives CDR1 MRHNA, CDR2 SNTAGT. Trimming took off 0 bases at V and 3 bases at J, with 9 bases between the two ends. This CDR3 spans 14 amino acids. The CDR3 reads CASSDSREFYEQYF. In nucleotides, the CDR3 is TGTGCCAGCAGTGACTCACGGGAGTTCTACGAGCAGTACTTC.

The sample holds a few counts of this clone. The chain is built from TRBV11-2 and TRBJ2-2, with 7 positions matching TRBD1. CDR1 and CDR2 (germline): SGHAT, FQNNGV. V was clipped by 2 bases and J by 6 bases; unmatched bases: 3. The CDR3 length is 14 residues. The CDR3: CASSLSTGPGELFF. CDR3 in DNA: TGTGCCAGCAGCTTATCGACAGGGCCCGGGGAGCTGTTTTTT.

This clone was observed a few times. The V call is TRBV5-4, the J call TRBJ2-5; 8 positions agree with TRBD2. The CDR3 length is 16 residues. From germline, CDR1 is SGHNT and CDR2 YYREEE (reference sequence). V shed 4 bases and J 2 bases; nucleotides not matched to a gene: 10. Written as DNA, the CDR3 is TGTGCCAGCAGCCCGGGTGCGGGGGGCCATCAAGAGACCCAGTACTTC. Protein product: CASSPGAGGHQETQYF.

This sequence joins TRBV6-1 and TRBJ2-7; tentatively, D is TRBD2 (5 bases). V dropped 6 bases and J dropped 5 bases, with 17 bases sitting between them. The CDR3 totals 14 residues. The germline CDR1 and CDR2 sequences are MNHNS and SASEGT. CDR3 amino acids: CASRGAPLRDEQYF. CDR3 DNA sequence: TGTGCCAGCAGGGGAGCTCCTTTGAGGGACGAGCAGTACTTC.

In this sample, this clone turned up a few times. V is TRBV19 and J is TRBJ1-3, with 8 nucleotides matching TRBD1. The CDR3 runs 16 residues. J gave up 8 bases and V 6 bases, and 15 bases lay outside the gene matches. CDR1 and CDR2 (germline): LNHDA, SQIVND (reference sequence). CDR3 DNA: TGTGCCAGTAGATCCCTGGGACAGGCGGCTAGGGACACCATATATTTT. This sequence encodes CASRSLGQAARDTIYF.

The CDR3 region is CASSYRVWSEKLFF. In DNA, the CDR3 is TGTGCCAGCAGCTACAGGGTTTGGAGTGAAAAACTGTTTTTT. This rearrangement joins TRBV5-6 to TRBJ1-4; maybe TRBD1 (6 bases). V was trimmed by 3 bases and J by 7 bases, leaving 13 bases between them. CDR3 length: 14 amino acids. CDR1 is SGHDT, CDR2 YYEEEE, per germline.

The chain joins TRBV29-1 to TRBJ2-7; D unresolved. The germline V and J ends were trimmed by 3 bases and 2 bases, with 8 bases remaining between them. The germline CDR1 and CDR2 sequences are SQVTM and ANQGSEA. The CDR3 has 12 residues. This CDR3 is CSVEYNTYEQYF. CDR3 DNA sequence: TGCAGCGTTGAGTACAATACCTACGAGCAGTACTTC.

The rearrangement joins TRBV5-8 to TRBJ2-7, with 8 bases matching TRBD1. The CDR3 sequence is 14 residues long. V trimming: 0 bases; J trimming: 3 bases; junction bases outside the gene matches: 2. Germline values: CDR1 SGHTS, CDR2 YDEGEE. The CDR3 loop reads CASSLGTGRYEQYF. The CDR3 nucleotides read TGTGCCAGCAGCTTGGGGACAGGGCGCTACGAGCAGTACTTC.

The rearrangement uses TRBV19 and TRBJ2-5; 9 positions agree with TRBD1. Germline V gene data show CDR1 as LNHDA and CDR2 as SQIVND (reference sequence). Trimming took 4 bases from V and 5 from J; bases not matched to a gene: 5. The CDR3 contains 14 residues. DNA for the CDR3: TGTGCCAGTAGTACACAGGGGGCGAGGGAGACCCAGTACTTC. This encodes CASSTQGARETQYF.

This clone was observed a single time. The CDR3 coding sequence is TGTGCCACTACGACTAGCGGGAGAGGGGAGCAGTTCTTC. It specifies CATTTSGRGEQFF. This rearrangement joins TRBV28 to TRBJ2-1; 12 nucleotides line up with TRBD2. Germline CDR1 and CDR2: MDHEN and SYDVKM. The CDR3 consists of 13 residues. After removal of 10 bases from V and 10 bases from J, the junction contained 8 bases not matched to a gene.

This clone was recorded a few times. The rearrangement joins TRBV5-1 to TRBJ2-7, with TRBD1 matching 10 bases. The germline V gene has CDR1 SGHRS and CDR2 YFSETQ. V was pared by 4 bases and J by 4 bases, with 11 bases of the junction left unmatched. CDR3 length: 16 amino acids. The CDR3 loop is CASSARSGTGAYEQYF. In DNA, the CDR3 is TGCGCCAGCAGCGCTCGCTCCGGGACAGGGGCTTACGAGCAGTACTTC.

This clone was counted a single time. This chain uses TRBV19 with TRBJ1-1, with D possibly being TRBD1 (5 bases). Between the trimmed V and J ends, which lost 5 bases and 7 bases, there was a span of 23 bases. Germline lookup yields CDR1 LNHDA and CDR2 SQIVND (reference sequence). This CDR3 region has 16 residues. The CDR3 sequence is CASSPRGTRGFNEAFF. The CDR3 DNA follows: TGTGCCAGTAGTCCGCGGGGTACAAGGGGATTTAATGAAGCTTTCTTT.

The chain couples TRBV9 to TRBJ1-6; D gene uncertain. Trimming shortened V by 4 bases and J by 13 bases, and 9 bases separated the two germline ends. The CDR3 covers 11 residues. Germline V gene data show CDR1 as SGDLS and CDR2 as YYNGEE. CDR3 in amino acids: CASSTPGPLHF. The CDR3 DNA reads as TGTGCCAGCAGCACTCCGGGCCCCCTCCACTTT.

DNA of the CDR3: TGTGCCAGCAGTTACCCTCCGTCCCGCGGAGATACGCAGTATTTT. As protein: CASSYPPSRGDTQYF. The rearrangement joins TRBV6-5 to TRBJ2-3; D remains unclear. Trimming removed 2 bases from V and 5 bases from J, with 14 bases in between. CDR1 and CDR2 (germline): MNHEY, SVGAGI. This CDR3 is 15 amino acids long.

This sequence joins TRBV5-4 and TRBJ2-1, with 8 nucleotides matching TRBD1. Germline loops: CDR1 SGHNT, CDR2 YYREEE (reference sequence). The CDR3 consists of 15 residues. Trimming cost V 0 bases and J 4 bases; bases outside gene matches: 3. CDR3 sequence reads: CASSLDRGIYNEQFF. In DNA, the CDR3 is TGTGCCAGCAGCTTGGACAGGGGGATTTACAATGAGCAGTTCTTC.

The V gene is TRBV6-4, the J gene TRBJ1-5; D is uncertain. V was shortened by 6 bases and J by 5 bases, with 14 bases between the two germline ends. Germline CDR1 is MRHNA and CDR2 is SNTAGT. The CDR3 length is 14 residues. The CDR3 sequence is CASSLAPGDQPQHF. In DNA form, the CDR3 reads TGTGCCAGCAGCTTGGCACCCGGAGATCAGCCCCAGCATTTT.